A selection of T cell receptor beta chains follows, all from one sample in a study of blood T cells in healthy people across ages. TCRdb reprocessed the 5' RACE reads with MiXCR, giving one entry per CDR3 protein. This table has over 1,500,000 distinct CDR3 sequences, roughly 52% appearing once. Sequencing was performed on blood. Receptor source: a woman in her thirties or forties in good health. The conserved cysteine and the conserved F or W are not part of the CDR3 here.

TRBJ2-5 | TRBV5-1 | ASRATSGETQY
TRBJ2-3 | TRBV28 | ASSTLDGTDTQY
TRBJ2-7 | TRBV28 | ASSLSREQY
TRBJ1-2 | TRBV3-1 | ASSQVSGRHDYGYT
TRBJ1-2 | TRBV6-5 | ASAPDSFNYGYT
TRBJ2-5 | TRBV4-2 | ASSAKGSGTTTGEQY
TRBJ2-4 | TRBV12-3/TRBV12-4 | ASSLAQGGTKSIQY
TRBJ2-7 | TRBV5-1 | ASSLDPGISYEQY
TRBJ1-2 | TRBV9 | ASSDFTGLYGYT
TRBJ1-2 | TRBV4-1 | ASSQVGRRGYT
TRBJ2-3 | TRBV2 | ASNLRLGRSGTDTQY
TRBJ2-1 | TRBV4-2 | ASSQSYRSSYNEQF
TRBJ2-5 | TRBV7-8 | ASSLAPSGLQETQY
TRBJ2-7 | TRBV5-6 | ASSLPGQRYEQY
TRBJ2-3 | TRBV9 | ASSTNLNPTSGDSTDTQY
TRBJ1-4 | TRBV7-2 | ASSLYEGRNEKLF
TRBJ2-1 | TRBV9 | ASSSRQSVYEQF
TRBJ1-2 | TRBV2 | ASSEADRGGGYT
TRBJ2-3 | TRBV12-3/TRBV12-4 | ASSPPGGQRTQY
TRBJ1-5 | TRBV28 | ASSSGVYQPQH
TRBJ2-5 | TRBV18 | ASSPRDVETQY
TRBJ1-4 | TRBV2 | ASSLAPEKLF
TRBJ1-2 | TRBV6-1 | ASSDLDRVGYT
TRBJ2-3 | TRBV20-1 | SARDGASGTDTQY